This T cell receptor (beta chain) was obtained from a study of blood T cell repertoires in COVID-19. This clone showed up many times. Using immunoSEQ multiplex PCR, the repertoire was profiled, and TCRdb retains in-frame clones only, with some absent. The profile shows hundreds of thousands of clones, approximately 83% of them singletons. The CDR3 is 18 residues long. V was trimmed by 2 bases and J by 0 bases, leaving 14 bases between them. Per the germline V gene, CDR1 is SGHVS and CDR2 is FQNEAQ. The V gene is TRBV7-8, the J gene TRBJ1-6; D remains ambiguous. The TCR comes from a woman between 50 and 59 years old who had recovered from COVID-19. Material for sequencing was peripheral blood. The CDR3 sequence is CASSLMVGKSSYNSPLHF. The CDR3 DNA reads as TGTGCCAGCAGCTTAATGGTGGGCAAGAGCTCCTATAATTCACCCCTCCACTTT. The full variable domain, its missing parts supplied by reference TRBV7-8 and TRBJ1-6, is GAGVSQSPRYKVAKRGQDVALRCDPISGHVSLFWYQQALGQGPEFLTYFQNEAQLDKSGLPSDRFFAERPEGSVSTLKIQRTQQEDSAVYLCASSLMVGKSSYNSPLHFGNGTRLTVT.